Presented here are 7 T cell receptor beta chains from one specimen sequenced in a study of somatic mutations in cytotoxic T cells in rheumatoid arthritis. The protocol was immunoSEQ multiplex PCR, while the TCRdb copy is restricted to in-frame clones and leaves out a portion. Of under 25,000 clones listed, 85% are singletons. Material for sequencing was CD8+ T cells sorted from blood. The source of these receptors is a woman between 40 and 55 years old with rheumatoid arthritis.

This chain uses TRBV11-2 with TRBJ2-7; D gene uncertain. V was shortened by 2 bases and J by 4 bases, with 6 bases between the two germline ends. The CDR3 contains 12 residues. Germline CDR1 is SGHAT and CDR2 is FQNNGV. This CDR3 reads CASSLPSYEQYF. CDR3 bases: TGTGCCAGCAGCTTACCCTCTTACGAGCAGTACTTC.

The V and J genes are TRBV4-1 and TRBJ1-1; D not resolved. The V end lost 1 base, the J end lost 5 bases, and 11 bases lay between the germline ends. The germline CDR1 and CDR2 sequences are MGHRA and YSYEKL. CDR3 length: 14 residues. In nucleotides, the CDR3 is TGCGCCAGCAGCCAAGGCCCAGGTAGGACTGAAGCTTTCTTT. Its protein product is CASSQGPGRTEAFF.

The genes are TRBV5-1 and TRBJ2-5, with 7 bases lining up with TRBD2. V shed 3 bases, J shed 2 bases, and the junction held 13 bases outside the gene matches. The germline gives CDR1 SGHRS, CDR2 YFSETQ. The CDR3 extends over 17 amino acids. The CDR3 protein is CASSSPASGVEQETQYF. The DNA for the CDR3 is TGCGCCAGCAGCTCGCCGGCAAGCGGGGTCGAACAAGAGACCCAGTACTTC.

This rearrangement joins TRBV4-1 to TRBJ1-5; 10 positions agree with TRBD1. Looked up from germline, CDR1 is MGHRA and CDR2 is YSYEKL. This CDR3 has 17 amino acids. Trimming at V came to 1 base and at J to 0 bases, leaving 3 bases not matched to a gene. The CDR3 DNA follows: TGCGCCAGCAGCCAAGTGGGACAGGGGTATAGCAATCAGCCCCAGCATTTT. It is translated as CASSQVGQGYSNQPQHF.

This sequence joins TRBV4-2 and TRBJ1-4; TRBD1 aligns across 7 bases. Germline assignment: CDR1 LGHNA and CDR2 YNFKEQ. Unmatched junction bases numbered 6, after V lost 3 bases and J lost 8 bases. The CDR3 is 14 residues long. This CDR3 is CASSHGQEAEKLFF. The CDR3 nucleotides read TGTGCCAGCAGCCACGGACAGGAAGCCGAAAAACTGTTTTTT.

The rearrangement joins TRBV10-3 to TRBJ1-1; D remains unclear. CDR1 and CDR2 (germline): ENHRY, SYGVKD. This CDR3 spans 14 amino acids. The ends were cut back, 6 bases at V and 5 bases at J, with 16 bases in the middle. The CDR3 DNA follows: TGTGCCATCAGGGGAATGGACGGAGGGACTGAAGCTTTCTTT. Protein sequence: CAIRGMDGGTEAFF.

This rearrangement joins TRBV11-3 to TRBJ2-2; D unresolved. V lost 5 bases, J lost 2 bases, and 9 bases lay in between. Germline CDR1 is SGHNT and CDR2 is YENEEA. The CDR3 has 14 amino acids. CDR3 in amino acids: CASSQDRNTGELFF. Written as DNA, the CDR3 is TGTGCCAGCAGCCAGGATCGAAACACCGGGGAGCTGTTTTTT. Supplemented by reference TRBV11-3 and TRBJ2-2, the full variable domain reads EAGVVQSPRYKIIEKKQPVAFWCNPISGHNTLYWYLQNLGQGPELLIRYENEEAVDDSQLPKDRFSAERLKGVDSTLKIQPAELGDSAVYLCASSQDRNTGELFFGEGSRLTVL.